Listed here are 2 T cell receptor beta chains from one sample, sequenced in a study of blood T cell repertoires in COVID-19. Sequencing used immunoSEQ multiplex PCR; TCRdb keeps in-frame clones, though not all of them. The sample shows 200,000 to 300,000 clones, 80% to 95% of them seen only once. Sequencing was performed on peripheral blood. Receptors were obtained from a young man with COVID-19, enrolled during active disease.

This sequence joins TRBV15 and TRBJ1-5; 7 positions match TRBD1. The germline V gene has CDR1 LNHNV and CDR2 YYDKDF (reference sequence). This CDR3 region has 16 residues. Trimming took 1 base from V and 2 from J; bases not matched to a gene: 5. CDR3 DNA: TGTGCCACCAGCAGAGGACAGGGTGGGGGCAATCAGCCCCAGCATTTT. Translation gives CATSRGQGGGNQPQHF. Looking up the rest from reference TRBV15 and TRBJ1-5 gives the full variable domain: DAMVIQNPRYQVTQFGKPVTLSCSQTLNHNVMYWYQQKSSQAPKLLFHYYDKDFNNEADTPDNFQSRRPNTSFCFLDIRSPGLGDTAMYLCATSRGQGGGNQPQHFGDGTRLSIL.

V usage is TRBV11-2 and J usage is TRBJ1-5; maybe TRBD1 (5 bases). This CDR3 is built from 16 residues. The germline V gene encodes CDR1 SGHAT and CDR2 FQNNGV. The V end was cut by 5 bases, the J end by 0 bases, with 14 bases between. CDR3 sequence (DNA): TGTGCCAGCAGCGAAAGTGGGGGGTATAGCAATCAGCCCCAGCATTTT. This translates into CASSESGGYSNQPQHF.